The 21 T cell receptor beta chains below all came from one sample that was sequenced in a study of blood T cell repertoires in COVID-19. Clones were read by immunoSEQ multiplex PCR, and TCRdb kept only the in-frame ones, dropping some. This sample has about 89,000 clones, with roughly 78% found just once. Sequenced: peripheral blood. These receptor sequences come from a woman aged 80 or over with acute or convalescent COVID-19.

The J gene is TRBJ1-1, the V gene TRBV5-1; a weak D match, TRBD1 (6 bases). Deletions cut 2 bases from V and 0 bases from J, with 8 bases between. Germline CDR1 reads SGHRS; CDR2 reads YFSETQ. The CDR3 has 14 residues. The chain's CDR3 is CASSFTGLNTEAFF. DNA of the CDR3: TGCGCCAGCAGCTTCACAGGGTTGAACACTGAAGCTTTCTTT.

This clone turned up a few times. The chain recombines TRBV9 with TRBJ2-3; D is undetermined. CDR3 length: 16 amino acids. V was pared by 0 bases and J by 0 bases, with 11 bases between. Looked up from germline, CDR1 is SGDLS and CDR2 is YYNGEE. The CDR3 loop reads CASSVAVVRSTDTQYF. For the CDR3, the DNA is TGTGCCAGCAGCGTAGCGGTAGTGAGAAGCACAGATACGCAGTATTTT.

The chain employs TRBV10-2 and TRBJ1-1, with 8 bases aligning to TRBD1. CDR3 length equals 14 residues. Germline-derived CDR1 and CDR2 are WSHSY and SAAADI. Unmatched junction bases numbered 5, after V lost 2 bases and J lost 6 bases. The CDR3 spells CASSEGQGIAEAFF. The CDR3 nucleotides read TGCGCCAGCAGTGAGGGACAGGGTATTGCTGAAGCTTTCTTT.

This clone came up a few times. The chain employs TRBV10-3 and TRBJ2-1, with 8 positions matching TRBD2. The length of the CDR3 is 15 residues. The trim removed 2 bases at V and 8 bases at J, leaving 8 bases unmatched. Per germline, CDR1 ENHRY and CDR2 SYGVKD. CDR3 sequence: CAISEPVSGRDEQFF. The CDR3 region has the DNA TGTGCCATCAGTGAGCCGGTGAGCGGGAGAGATGAGCAGTTCTTC.

The chain is built from TRBV19 and TRBJ2-1; D unclear. The germline gives CDR1 LNHDA, CDR2 SQIVND (reference sequence). V lost 6 bases, J lost 4 bases, and 13 bases lay in between. The CDR3 has 14 amino acids. The CDR3 region has the DNA TGTGCCAGTAGATTGGCGGAGACGTACAATGAGCAGTTCTTC. It is translated as CASRLAETYNEQFF.

The rearrangement links TRBV3-1 (or the pseudogene TRBV3-2) to TRBJ2-4; maybe TRBD1 (5 bases). This CDR3 comprises 15 residues. Per the germline V gene, CDR1 is LGHDT and CDR2 is YNNKEL (reference sequence). V gave up 3 bases and J gave up 2 bases, with 11 bases separating them. CDR3 sequence: CASSQQGGTKNIQYF. CDR3 DNA: TGTGCCAGCAGCCAGCAGGGTGGGACCAAAAACATTCAGTACTTC.

The chain uses TRBV25-1 and TRBJ1-3; perhaps TRBD1 as D (5 bases). Germline V gene sequence: CDR1 MGHDK, CDR2 SYGVNS. The CDR3 loop spans 16 amino acids. The V and J ends lost 5 bases and 0 bases respectively, with 14 bases between them. The CDR3 DNA sequence: TGTGCCAGCAGTAAAACAGGATTTTACTCTGGAAACACCATATATTTT. This translates into CASSKTGFYSGNTIYF.

The chain has TRBV20-1 and TRBJ2-3, with D maybe TRBD2 (7 bases). The CDR3 length is 13 residues. In germline, CDR1 is DFQATT, CDR2 SNEGSKA (reference sequence). V dropped 3 bases and J dropped 8 bases, with 15 bases sitting between them. The CDR3 DNA reads as TGCAGTGCTAGTCCCGAAGGGGGGGGTACGCAGTATTTT. The encoded protein is CSASPEGGGTQYF.

This clone was detected a few times. The J gene is TRBJ1-2, the V gene TRBV11-2; no firm D call. This CDR3 is built from 12 residues. CDR1 is SGHAT, CDR2 FQNNGV, per germline. V lost 1 base and J 6 bases, leaving 6 bases between the germline ends. The CDR3 coding sequence is TGTGCCAGCAGCTTAGGTCCAGATGGCTACACCTTC. The encoded protein is CASSLGPDGYTF.

The chain combines TRBV29-1 with TRBJ2-4, with a weak D call TRBD1 (6 bases). There are 14 residues in the CDR3. Germline V gene lookup returns CDR1 SQVTM and CDR2 ANQGSEA. V was clipped by 5 bases and J by 2 bases, with 13 bases between them. For the CDR3, the DNA is TGCAGCGTTCACACAGGGTCGACCAAAAACATTCAGTACTTC. Its protein is CSVHTGSTKNIQYF.

The chain is built from TRBV6-6 and TRBJ2-1; TRBD2 aligns across 11 bases. The CDR3 has 13 amino acids. Germline V CDR1 and CDR2: MNHNY, SVGAGI (reference sequence). V shed 10 bases and J 7 bases; nucleotides not matched to a gene: 6. CDR3 sequence reads: CATGTSGPNEQFF. The CDR3 bases are TGTGCCACCGGGACTAGCGGCCCAAATGAGCAGTTCTTC.

This chain uses TRBV18 with TRBJ2-1; TRBD2 agrees at 13 bases. The germline V gene encodes CDR1 KGHSH and CDR2 LQKENI. Trimming at V came to 0 bases and at J to 8 bases, leaving 10 bases not matched to a gene. This CDR3 is built from 18 residues. The CDR3 DNA reads TGTGCCAGCTCACCACCGTATGGGACTAGCGGGAATAGGGATGAGCAGTTCTTC. Its translation is CASSPPYGTSGNRDEQFF.

The chain carries TRBV5-1 and TRBJ2-5, with 7 bases fitting TRBD1. Germline V gives CDR1 SGHRS, CDR2 YFSETQ. Losses at the gene ends were 0 bases for V and 3 bases for J; bases not matched to a gene: 11. The CDR3 has 17 residues. The CDR3 DNA follows: TGCGCCAGCAGCTTGGAGGGCACAGGGGCCGGGGAAGAGACCCAGTACTTC. Protein sequence: CASSLEGTGAGEETQYF.

This clone was found a few times. The V and J genes are TRBV7-3 and TRBJ2-2, with D perhaps matching TRBD1 (5 bases). V was pared by 2 bases and J by 5 bases, with 12 bases between. Germline CDR1 is SGHTA and CDR2 is FQGTGA. There are 15 residues in the CDR3. CDR3 nucleotides: TGTGCCAGCAGCTTAGAAGGGGTTGGGACCGGGGAGCTGTTTTTT. Amino acids: CASSLEGVGTGELFF.

The chain has TRBV18 and TRBJ1-5, with a possible D match to TRBD1 (5 bases). The germline V gene encodes CDR1 KGHSH and CDR2 LQKENI. V gave up 3 bases and J gave up 5 bases, with 8 bases separating them. The CDR3 totals 13 residues. DNA of the CDR3: TGTGCCAGCTCACCCGAACAGGATCAGCCCCAGCATTTT. It codes for CASSPEQDQPQHF.

Details on this clone: Additional DNA sequences in this sample encode the identical CDR3. The chain is built from TRBV5-1 and TRBJ1-5; D is perhaps TRBD1 (6 bases). The germline V gene encodes CDR1 SGHRS and CDR2 YFSETQ. The CDR3 consists of 15 residues. V shed 0 bases and J shed 1 base, with 8 bases lying between them. CDR3 sequence (DNA): TGCGCCAGCAGCTTGGGGACAGTCAGCAATCAGCCCCAGCATTTT. Protein product: CASSLGTVSNQPQHF.

A remark on this clone: This sample includes further DNA sequences coding for the same CDR3. This sequence joins TRBV19 and TRBJ2-7; D gene uncertain. The CDR3 is 12 residues long. Germline CDR1 LNHDA, CDR2 SQIVND (reference sequence). With 9 bases removed from V and 4 bases from J, the gap between germline ends came to 13 bases. The CDR3 nucleotides are TGTGCCAGCTCTCCCGGAGCATACGAGCAGTACTTC. It codes for CASSPGAYEQYF.

CDR3 coding DNA: TGTGCCAGCAGTCCGTGGGGGGGGACTAGCGGGAGAGCCTTTCCAAACGGCAATGAGCAGTTCTTC. Its protein is CASSPWGGTSGRAFPNGNEQFF. The V gene is TRBV27, the J gene TRBJ2-1; 14 bases match TRBD2. The length of the CDR3 is 22 residues. The trim removed 5 bases at V and 6 bases at J, leaving 24 bases unmatched. The germline V gene has CDR1 MNHEY and CDR2 SMNVEV (reference sequence).

The count of this clone is one. The chain combines TRBV18 with TRBJ2-1, with TRBD2 matching over 14 bases. Trimming at V came to 0 bases and at J to 7 bases, leaving 2 bases not matched to a gene. The CDR3 spans 16 residues. Germline CDR1 reads KGHSH; CDR2 reads LQKENI. The CDR3 is CASSPPGLAGVNEQFF. CDR3 DNA: TGTGCCAGCTCACCACCGGGACTAGCGGGAGTAAATGAGCAGTTCTTC.

This clone was recorded once. The rearrangement uses TRBV27 and TRBJ2-5; 7 nucleotides match TRBD1. The germline CDR1 and CDR2 sequences are MNHEY and SMNVEV (reference sequence). Trimming at V came to 6 bases and at J to 2 bases, leaving 3 bases not matched to a gene. This CDR3 comprises 13 residues. DNA of the CDR3: TGTGCCAGCAGATCGACAGGGCAAGAGACCCAGTACTTC. Translating gives CASRSTGQETQYF.

The chain carries TRBV9 and TRBJ2-7; possibly TRBD1 for D (6 bases). The germline V and J ends were trimmed by 2 bases and 5 bases, with 26 bases remaining between them. CDR1 is SGDLS, CDR2 YYNGEE, per germline. This CDR3 spans 18 amino acids. The CDR3 DNA is TGTGCCAGCAGCGTTAGCCCACAACTCGGGACATCGAGGCACGAGCAGTACTTC. This sequence encodes CASSVSPQLGTSRHEQYF.